The 20 T cell receptor beta chains below come from one sample, sequenced in a study of shared clonotypes between healthy human individuals. This table comes from immunoSEQ multiplex PCR, and its TCRdb copy is limited to in-frame clones, with some not included. The table has around 2.5 million clones, 93% seen once. The sequenced sample consisted of naive CD4+ T cells from PBMCs. Documented subset: CD45RA+ positively selected. These TCRs come from a man younger than 35 in good health. Some clones in this sample may be carry-over from other donors' samples.

This chain uses TRBV5-5 with TRBJ2-7; TRBD1 matches 7 bases. This CDR3 contains 14 residues. V was pared by 1 base and J by 3 bases, with 4 bases of the junction left unmatched. In germline, CDR1 is SGHKS, CDR2 YYEKEE (reference sequence). The CDR3 region has the DNA TGTGCCAGCAGCTTGTGGGACAGAGGCTACGAGCAGTACTTC. It codes for CASSLWDRGYEQYF. Full variable domain (outside the CDR3, taken from reference TRBV5-5 and TRBJ2-7): DAGVTQSPTHLIKTRGQQVTLRCSPISGHKSVSWYQQVLGQGPQFIFQYYEKEERGRGNFPDRFSARQFPNYSSELNVNALLLGDSALYLCASSLWDRGYEQYFGPGTRLTVT.

The chain couples TRBV4-1 to TRBJ2-1; D not resolved. The CDR3 sequence is 16 residues long. The germline V and J ends were trimmed by 2 bases and 8 bases, with 19 bases remaining between them. The germline V gene encodes CDR1 MGHRA and CDR2 YSYEKL. The CDR3 coding sequence is TGCGCCAGCAGCCAAACCCTCGCACAGTTCAGCGATGAGCAGTTCTTC. As protein: CASSQTLAQFSDEQFF.

The chain employs TRBV6-1 and TRBJ1-2; D uncertain. Between the trimmed V and J ends, which lost 6 bases and 0 bases, there was a span of 8 bases. This CDR3 spans 13 amino acids. The V gene's germline CDR1 is MNHNS and CDR2 SASEGT. In nucleotides, the CDR3 is TGTGCCAGCAGGCCAGACCCTAACTATGGCTACACCTTC. Residues: CASRPDPNYGYTF.

This clone showed up just once. This chain links TRBV28 with TRBJ2-5; D is undetermined. The CDR3 is 13 residues long. V lost 1 base and J 5 bases, leaving 8 bases between the germline ends. In germline, CDR1 is MDHEN, CDR2 SYDVKM. The CDR3, as DNA: TGTGCCAGCAGTTTATCCACTGTGGAGACCCAGTACTTC. This gives the protein CASSLSTVETQYF.

The chain combines TRBV19 with TRBJ2-3, with 8 bases matching TRBD1. The CDR3 has 16 amino acids. Germline loops: CDR1 LNHDA, CDR2 SQIVND (reference sequence). V lost 4 bases to trimming and J lost 2 bases; unmatched junction nucleotides: 8. The CDR3 protein is CASSRSRDRLTDTQYF. CDR3 in DNA: TGTGCCAGTAGTAGGTCCCGGGACAGGCTCACAGATACGCAGTATTTT.

The chain employs TRBV27 and TRBJ2-5, with 12 bases matching TRBD2. The CDR3 consists of 15 residues. Germline V gives CDR1 MNHEY, CDR2 SMNVEV (reference sequence). The trim removed 6 bases at V and 4 bases at J, leaving 6 bases unmatched. As DNA, the CDR3 is TGTGCCAGCAGAAGACTAGCGGGAGCGAGAGAGACCCAGTACTTC. Protein sequence: CASRRLAGARETQYF.

CDR3 sequence (DNA): TGTGCCAGCAGCCTTGACCTACAGGGGTTGGATGGCTACACCTTC. This sequence encodes CASSLDLQGLDGYTF. V is TRBV28 and J is TRBJ1-2; 7 bases map to TRBD1. Germline lookup yields CDR1 MDHEN and CDR2 SYDVKM. This CDR3 spans 15 amino acids. With 6 bases clipped from V and 6 bases from J, the junction kept 13 bases outside the gene matches.

The rearrangement links TRBV10-3 to TRBJ1-1; D is undetermined. This CDR3 is 16 amino acids long. Germline V lookup: CDR1 ENHRY, CDR2 SYGVKD. Trimming left V 4 bases short and J 1 base short, with 16 bases between. The chain's CDR3 is CAISGILGFQNTEAFF. The CDR3 bases are TGTGCCATCAGTGGGATATTGGGGTTCCAGAACACTGAAGCTTTCTTT.

The rearrangement joins TRBV5-4 to TRBJ2-3, with 7 bases identical to TRBD2. With 4 bases clipped from V and 5 bases from J, the junction kept 10 bases outside the gene matches. The CDR3 has 15 amino acids. Germline V gene lookup returns CDR1 SGHNT and CDR2 YYREEE (reference sequence). In DNA, the CDR3 is TGTGCCAGCAGCCGCGTTGCGGGAGTTATAGATACGCAGTATTTT. Protein product: CASSRVAGVIDTQYF.

The CDR3 region has the DNA TGTGCCAGCAGTTCACGGGACGGCTATAGCAATCAGCCCCAGCATTTT. Protein product: CASSSRDGYSNQPQHF. The rearrangement joins TRBV28 to TRBJ1-5, with D perhaps TRBD1 (5 bases). Looked up from germline, CDR1 is MDHEN and CDR2 is SYDVKM. Trimming removed 4 bases from V and 0 bases from J, with 13 bases in between. This CDR3 contains 16 residues.

This sequence joins TRBV29-1 and TRBJ2-7; D is ambiguous. Germline V lookup: CDR1 SQVTM, CDR2 ANQGSEA. Trimming left V 7 bases short and J 5 bases short, with 21 bases between. This CDR3 has 14 residues. The CDR3 sequence: CSAAVRSRADEQYF. DNA of the CDR3: TGCAGCGCCGCTGTCAGATCCCGGGCCGACGAGCAGTACTTC.

The chain joins TRBV28 to TRBJ1-1; the D gene is possibly TRBD1 (5 bases). The V gene lost 6 bases and the J gene lost 0 bases, with 14 bases spanning the gap. Germline V CDR1 and CDR2: MDHEN, SYDVKM. This CDR3 has 15 residues. In DNA form, the CDR3 reads TGTGCCAGCAGCCCGGGACGGAGGATGAACACTGAAGCTTTCTTT. Its translation: CASSPGRRMNTEAFF.

To note about this clone: The sample has other DNA sequences that encode this CDR3 too. This chain links TRBV11-2 with TRBJ2-3; the D gene is possibly TRBD2 (6 bases). This CDR3 comprises 14 residues. CDR1 and CDR2 (germline): SGHAT, FQNNGV. The germline V and J ends were trimmed by 3 bases and 0 bases, with 7 bases remaining between them. The CDR3 loop is CASSFGGSTDTQYF. CDR3 DNA sequence: TGTGCCAGCAGCTTCGGGGGAAGCACAGATACGCAGTATTTT.

This chain connects TRBV7-9 to TRBJ2-2, with 7 bases matching TRBD2. The V and J ends lost 5 bases and 1 base, in that order; junction bases with no gene match: 10. CDR1 is SEHNR, CDR2 FQNEAQ, per germline (reference sequence). The CDR3 has 17 residues. CDR3 sequence: CASSEILSGENTGELFF. The DNA for the CDR3 is TGTGCCAGCAGCGAAATCCTAAGCGGGGAGAACACCGGGGAGCTGTTTTTT. Using reference TRBV7-9 and TRBJ2-2 for the parts outside the CDR3, the full variable domain is DTGVSQNPRHKITKRGQNVTFRCDPISEHNRLYWYRQTLGQGPEFLTYFQNEAQLEKSRLLSDRFSAERPKGSFSTLEIQRTEQGDSAMYLCASSEILSGENTGELFFGEGSRLTVL.

The chain recombines TRBV6-5 with TRBJ1-5; D is unclear. CDR1 and CDR2 (germline): MNHEY, SVGAGI. The CDR3 sequence is 14 residues long. The V end was cut by 7 bases, the J end by 5 bases, with 15 bases between. The CDR3 nucleotides are TGTGCCAGCAAACCGGCCAAGTATTATCAGCCCCAGCATTTT. It yields the protein CASKPAKYYQPQHF.

Comment on this clone: The same CDR3 also results from other DNA sequences found in this sample. V and J are TRBV5-5 and TRBJ1-1; TRBD1 might be the D (5 bases). Germline assignment: CDR1 SGHKS and CDR2 YYEKEE (reference sequence). V was clipped by 2 bases and J by 1 base, with 12 bases between them. The CDR3 loop spans 15 amino acids. CDR3 sequence: CASSLIGTGNTEAFF. For the CDR3, the DNA is TGTGCCAGCAGCTTAATCGGGACGGGGAACACTGAAGCTTTCTTT.

Comments on this clone: Other DNA variants within this sample encode the same CDR3. The chain is built from TRBV5-1 and TRBJ1-5, with D perhaps TRBD1 (5 bases). The V end lost 0 bases, the J end lost 4 bases, and 8 bases lay between the germline ends. This CDR3 contains 14 residues. Germline CDR1 SGHRS, CDR2 YFSETQ. In DNA form, the CDR3 reads TGCGCCAGCAGCTTGGGGGGGTCGAATCAGCCCCAGCATTTT. Its protein is CASSLGGSNQPQHF.

V is TRBV5-1 and J is TRBJ2-1; D not certain. The germline V gene encodes CDR1 SGHRS and CDR2 YFSETQ. Trimming removed 4 bases at V and 8 bases at J, with 19 bases between. The length of the CDR3 is 15 residues. The CDR3 sequence is CASSPGRLLGDEQFF. The DNA of the CDR3 is TGCGCCAGCAGCCCTGGACGCCTACTGGGCGATGAGCAGTTCTTC.

The V call is TRBV11-2, the J call TRBJ2-7; 9 bases line up with TRBD2. J lost 6 bases, V lost 1 base, and 4 bases had no gene match. The CDR3 extends over 14 amino acids. Germline loops: CDR1 SGHAT, CDR2 FQNNGV. As DNA, the CDR3 is TGTGCCAGCAGCTTAGTCATAGCGGGAGCCGAGCAGTACTTC. Its protein product is CASSLVIAGAEQYF. Variable domain in full (rest from reference TRBV11-2 and TRBJ2-7): EAGVAQSPRYKIIEKRQSVAFWCNPISGHATLYWYQQILGQGPKLLIQFQNNGVVDDSQLPKDRFSAERLKGVDSTLKIQPAKLEDSAVYLCASSLVIAGAEQYFGPGTRLTVT.

The chain combines TRBV14 with TRBJ2-3; D is perhaps TRBD2 (5 bases). CDR3 length equals 14 residues. V lost 3 bases, J lost 11 bases, and 18 bases lay in between. The germline CDR1 and CDR2 sequences are SGHDN and FVKESK. The CDR3 protein is CASSHASTGWKQYF. The CDR3 DNA follows: TGTGCCAGCAGCCACGCCTCGACGGGGTGGAAGCAGTATTTT.